This T cell receptor (beta chain) was recovered during a study of blood T cell repertoires in COVID-19. In the study overall: The United States, Italy and Spain supplied acute and convalescent COVID-19 samples. T cells, B-cell-depleted T cells, or PBMCs supplied cDNA or gDNA.

Sequenced by immunoSEQ multiplex PCR; TCRdb stores in-frame clones only, minus some. The sample contains under 200,000 clones, approximately 88% of which appear only once. In germline, CDR1 is SGDLS, CDR2 YYNGEE. This CDR3 region has 15 residues. Trimming cost V 0 bases and J 6 bases; bases outside gene matches: 5. This TCR was sampled from a woman of 80 years or more with active or convalescent COVID-19. The J gene is TRBJ2-4, the V gene TRBV9; 8 bases are shared with TRBD2. Material: peripheral blood. CDR3 DNA: TGTGCCAGCAGCGTAGGGGCCCTAGCGGGAAACATTCAGTACTTC. Translation: CASSVGALAGNIQYF.